A single sample gave rise to the 20 T cell receptor beta chains below, sequenced in a study of T cells in Graves' hyperthyroidism and ophthalmopathy. Amplified regions were TCR beta CDR3 sequences from RNA transcripts. HTBI primers were the set used in a first-round RT-PCR of the TCR CDR3. TCRdb re-analysed the multiplex PCR reads in MiXCR, keeping a single row per CDR3 protein. In the table there are fewer than 500,000 distinct CDR3 sequences, roughly 15% of which are singletons. The source material was blood. The receptor set was obtained from a woman aged 25 to 39 with Graves' ophthalmopathy.

V is TRBV19 and J is TRBJ2-5; possibly TRBD2 for D (8 bases). The CDR3 length is 16 residues. V lost 4 bases, J lost 1 base, and 16 bases lay in between. The germline gives CDR1 LNHDA, CDR2 SQIVND (reference sequence). The CDR3 DNA is TGTGCCAGTAGTACGACAGGGCGGGGGGTCCAAGAGACCCAGTACTTC. Translation: CASSTTGRGVQETQYF.

This clonotype was observed a few times. The chain carries TRBV19 and TRBJ1-5; D not certain. Germline V gene lookup returns CDR1 LNHDA and CDR2 SQIVND (reference sequence). This CDR3 is built from 14 residues. Trimming pared 10 bases from V and 3 bases from J, leaving 16 bases between. In nucleotides, the CDR3 is TGTGCCATCAATACCTACAGATACAATCAGCCCCAGCATTTT. Its protein is CAINTYRYNQPQHF. Complete variable domain (other parts from reference TRBV19 and TRBJ1-5): DGGITQSPKYLFRKEGQNVTLSCEQNLNHDAMYWYRQDPGQGLRLIYYSQIVNDFQKGDIAEGYSVSREKKESFPLTVTSAQKNPTAFYLCAINTYRYNQPQHFGDGTRLSIL.

The V call is TRBV11-1, the J call TRBJ2-7, with D possibly being TRBD2 (5 bases). Germline V gene data show CDR1 as SGHAT and CDR2 as FQDESV (reference sequence). The V end was cut by 4 bases, the J end by 3 bases, with 10 bases between. The CDR3 runs to 13 residues. CDR3 in amino acids: CASSYAGNYEQYF. The CDR3 region has the DNA TGTGCCAGCAGCTACGCCGGGAACTACGAGCAGTACTTC.

V is TRBV6-1 and J is TRBJ2-2; TRBD2 agrees at 9 bases. The CDR3 runs 20 residues. Germline CDR1 MNHNS, CDR2 SASEGT. V shed 7 bases and J 4 bases; nucleotides not matched to a gene: 22. CDR3 bases: TGTGCCAGCACCGCCCCCGCGGGGGGGGCGCAGGTTTCTAGCACCGGGGAGCTGTTTTTT. Its protein product is CASTAPAGGAQVSSTGELFF.

The chain is built from TRBV3-1 and TRBJ2-2; a weak D match, TRBD2 (5 bases). Trimming cost V 4 bases and J 0 bases, with 6 bases left between them. Germline V gene data show CDR1 as LGHDT and CDR2 as YNNKEL (reference sequence). The CDR3 sequence is 14 residues long. The CDR3 here is CASSRGTNTGELFF. The CDR3 nucleotides are TGTGCCAGCAGCCGAGGGACGAACACCGGGGAGCTGTTTTTT.

The table lists this clonotype with a few counts. J is TRBJ1-2 and V is TRBV5-6; D may be TRBD1 (6 bases). V was cut by 5 bases and J by 4 bases, with 12 bases left in between. This CDR3 is built from 13 residues. The germline gives CDR1 SGHDT, CDR2 YYEEEE. The CDR3 loop reads CASRWTVSYGYTF. The CDR3 coding sequence is TGTGCCAGCAGGTGGACAGTGAGCTATGGCTACACCTTC.

A few counts support this clonotype. The chain uses TRBV10-3 and TRBJ2-3; the D gene is possibly TRBD2 (5 bases). V lost 6 bases and J lost 5, with 6 bases in between. CDR3 length: 11 amino acids. Germline CDR1 and CDR2: ENHRY and SYGVKD. For the CDR3, the DNA is TGTGCCATCAGCGAGGGAGATACGCAGTATTTT. Translated: CAISEGDTQYF.

This clonotype has a count of ten or more. The chain couples TRBV6-2 or TRBV6-3 to TRBJ2-7; D remains ambiguous. This CDR3 has 11 amino acids. V dropped 8 bases and J dropped 3 bases, with 8 bases sitting between them. Germline-derived CDR1 and CDR2 are MNHEY and SVGEGT. The chain's CDR3 is CASAAYYEQYF. The CDR3 nucleotides read TGTGCCAGCGCTGCGTACTACGAGCAGTACTTC.

This clonotype was detected ten times or more. This chain connects TRBV6-1 to TRBJ2-7, with D possibly being TRBD1 (5 bases). The CDR3 totals 15 residues. Germline values: CDR1 MNHNS, CDR2 SASEGT. Trimming cost V 2 bases and J 0 bases, with 11 bases left between them. CDR3: CASSESGARSYEQYF. As DNA, the CDR3 is TGTGCCAGCAGTGAATCTGGGGCCCGCTCCTACGAGCAGTACTTC.

V gene TRBV7-9 combines with J gene TRBJ2-2; D is undetermined. Germline V gene data show CDR1 as SEHNR and CDR2 as FQNEAQ (reference sequence). The ends were cut back, 5 bases at V and 17 bases at J, with 18 bases in the middle. The CDR3 is 12 residues long. This CDR3 is CASSQILPLPFF. CDR3 coding DNA: TGTGCCAGCAGCCAAATCTTACCGTTGCCCTTTTTT.

CDR3 region: CASRHTGSANTGELFF. The CDR3 coding sequence is TGTGCCAGCAGACACACAGGGTCCGCGAACACCGGGGAGCTGTTTTTT. The V call is TRBV6-1, the J call TRBJ2-2; possibly TRBD1 for D (6 bases). Between the trimmed V and J ends, which lost 6 bases and 0 bases, there was a span of 14 bases. The CDR3 runs to 16 residues. The germline gives CDR1 MNHNS, CDR2 SASEGT.

The chain joins TRBV9 to TRBJ2-2, with TRBD1 as a possible D gene (6 bases). Trimming took off 1 base at V and 7 bases at J, with 14 bases between the two ends. CDR3 length equals 15 residues. The germline V gene encodes CDR1 SGDLS and CDR2 YYNGEE. CDR3: CASSVTKGVIGELFF. The DNA of the CDR3 is TGTGCCAGCAGCGTAACAAAGGGGGTAATCGGGGAGCTGTTTTTT. Full variable domain (rest looked up from reference TRBV9 and TRBJ2-2): DSGVTQTPKHLITATGQRVTLRCSPRSGDLSVYWYQQSLDQGLQFLIQYYNGEERAKGNILERFSAQQFPDLHSELNLSSLELGDSALYFCASSVTKGVIGELFFGEGSRLTVL.

At least ten counts were recorded for this clonotype. This chain connects TRBV11-1 to TRBJ2-1; 9 bases align to TRBD2. The CDR3 sequence is 15 residues long. J lost 6 bases, V lost 0 bases, and 3 bases had no gene match. CDR1 and CDR2 (germline): SGHAT, FQDESV (reference sequence). CDR3 sequence: CASSLAGTSINEQFF. The CDR3 DNA reads as TGTGCCAGCAGCTTAGCTGGGACTAGCATCAATGAGCAGTTCTTC.

This clonotype has at least ten counts. The chain links TRBV18 to TRBJ2-7; D possibly uses TRBD1 or TRBD2 (5 bases each). Trimming left V 2 bases short and J 2 bases short, with 13 bases between. The CDR3 totals 15 residues. The germline V gene has CDR1 KGHSH and CDR2 LQKENI. CDR3 residues: CASSPAGSGTYEQYF. The CDR3 DNA reads TGTGCCAGCTCACCAGCAGGGAGTGGGACCTACGAGCAGTACTTC.

This clonotype showed up just a few times. The chain carries TRBV2 and TRBJ2-1, with 7 bases matching TRBD2. The ends lost 11 bases at V and 10 bases at J; junction bases unmatched: 17. The germline V gene has CDR1 SNHLY and CDR2 FYNNEI. The CDR3 runs 14 residues. The CDR3 is CALNTGLTAKEQFF. Here the CDR3 DNA reads TGTGCCCTCAATACGGGACTAACGGCGAAAGAGCAGTTCTTC.

This clonotype has a count of ten or more. This sequence joins TRBV5-1 and TRBJ1-6; 11 positions match TRBD1. With V trimmed by 4 bases and J by 10 bases, 7 bases remained unmatched. The CDR3 sequence is 15 residues long. CDR1 SGHRS and CDR2 YFSETQ come from the germline V gene. Written as DNA, the CDR3 is TGCGCCAGCAGCGCGGAGGGACAGGGGGTCTCACCCCTCCACTTT. This translates into CASSAEGQGVSPLHF.

The CDR3 region has the DNA TGTGCCAGTAGTATGGCGGCAGTGGCTGAAGCTTTCTTT. Translation gives CASSMAAVAEAFF. The V and J genes are TRBV19 and TRBJ1-1; no reliable D call. Per the germline V gene, CDR1 is LNHDA and CDR2 is SQIVND (reference sequence). V was cut by 3 bases and J by 6 bases, with 11 bases left in between. This CDR3 region has 13 residues.

This clonotype was counted many times. The CDR3 bases are TGTGCCAGCAGTCCACTAGCGTCAACACGAGCCCCCTACGAGCAGTACTTC. Translating it yields CASSPLASTRAPYEQYF. V and J are TRBV28 and TRBJ2-7, with 7 positions matching TRBD2. V shed 5 bases and J 2 bases; nucleotides not matched to a gene: 15. This CDR3 is built from 17 residues. Germline V gives CDR1 MDHEN, CDR2 SYDVKM.

V is TRBV27 and J is TRBJ2-7; maybe TRBD2 (7 bases). With 6 bases removed from V and 5 bases from J, the gap between germline ends came to 11 bases. The CDR3 is 12 residues long. Germline assignment: CDR1 MNHEY and CDR2 SMNVEV (reference sequence). CDR3 in DNA: TGTGCCAGCAGAACGGGGGGCCACGAGCAGTACTTC. Protein product: CASRTGGHEQYF.

V and J are TRBV29-1 and TRBJ1-3; a weak D match, TRBD1 (5 bases). Germline CDR1 reads SQVTM; CDR2 reads ANQGSEA. This CDR3 spans 15 amino acids. The V and J ends lost 7 bases and 0 bases respectively, with 16 bases between them. The CDR3 loop is CSARLQANSGNTIYF. The CDR3 DNA reads TGCAGCGCCCGACTACAGGCGAACTCTGGAAACACCATATATTTT.